The 23 T cell receptor beta chains reported below all come from one sample, sequenced in a study of beta chain features in type 1 diabetes. Every bit of the isolated RNA underwent reverse transcription, so sequencing read expressed TCRB transcripts. Only in-frame clones appear in the TCRdb table, and some are missing; sequencing was by immunoSEQ multiplex PCR. Of under 20,000 clones in the sample, around 50% were seen once. The sample was stem cell memory CD4+ T cells from blood. The receptors come from a man aged 18 to 30 in good health.

The rearrangement joins TRBV29-1 to TRBJ2-3, with TRBD2 matching over 11 bases. Trimming took 5 bases from V and 4 from J; bases not matched to a gene: 2. Germline V gene data show CDR1 as SQVTM and CDR2 as ANQGSEA. CDR3 length: 13 amino acids. The CDR3 spells CSVLSGGADTQYF. The CDR3 nucleotides are TGCAGCGTTCTTAGCGGGGGGGCAGATACGCAGTATTTT.

The chain links TRBV28 to TRBJ1-2, with 9 bases aligning to TRBD1. This CDR3 is built from 16 residues. V trimming: 6 bases; J trimming: 8 bases; junction bases outside the gene matches: 16. Germline V gene lookup returns CDR1 MDHEN and CDR2 SYDVKM. The CDR3 coding sequence is TGTGCCAGCAGGAAATCCGGGACAGGGTCTTCGGGAGGCTACACCTTC. It yields the protein CASRKSGTGSSGGYTF.

The chain recombines TRBV6-1 with TRBJ2-1; weak D call: TRBD2 (6 bases). Trimming removed 4 bases at V and 3 bases at J, with 7 bases between. Germline V CDR1 and CDR2: MNHNS, SASEGT. The length of the CDR3 is 13 residues. The CDR3 is CASSVGGYNEQFF. The CDR3 DNA sequence: TGTGCCAGCAGTGTGGGGGGCTACAATGAGCAGTTCTTC.

The rearrangement links TRBV9 to TRBJ2-3, with 8 bases matching TRBD2. Germline V gene lookup returns CDR1 SGDLS and CDR2 YYNGEE. The CDR3 totals 16 residues. The junction had 7 bases not matched to a gene; V was cut back by 0 bases and J by 4 bases. The CDR3 nucleotides read TGTGCCAGCAGCGTAGCTGCGGGGGGCGCCGCAGATACGCAGTATTTT. It translates to CASSVAAGGAADTQYF.

The CDR3 DNA sequence: TGTGCCTGGAGTGTACGGGGGGCGTCGTTTGAAAAACTGTTTTTT. It codes for CAWSVRGASFEKLFF. The gene calls are TRBV30 and TRBJ1-4, with D tentatively TRBD1 (6 bases). CDR1 is GTSNPN, CDR2 SVGIG, per germline (reference sequence). V lost 0 bases and J lost 7, with 15 bases in between. CDR3 length: 15 amino acids.

V is TRBV9 and J is TRBJ2-7; D unclear. Trimming took off 3 bases at V and 0 bases at J, with 13 bases between the two ends. The germline gives CDR1 SGDLS, CDR2 YYNGEE. This CDR3 region has 15 residues. CDR3 amino acids: CASSANPTLSYEQYF. Written as DNA, the CDR3 is TGTGCCAGCAGCGCCAACCCGACACTCTCCTACGAGCAGTACTTC.

The rearrangement uses TRBV7-2 and TRBJ2-5, with D hard to call. Trimming pared 1 base from V and 2 bases from J, leaving 5 bases between. The V gene's germline CDR1 is SGHTA and CDR2 FQGNSA. This CDR3 spans 13 amino acids. CDR3 in DNA: TGTGCCAGCAGCTTAGTACGGCAAGAGACCCAGTACTTC. This translates into CASSLVRQETQYF. Looking up the rest from reference TRBV7-2 and TRBJ2-5 gives the full variable domain: GAGVSQSPSNKVTEKGKDVELRCDPISGHTALYWYRQSLGQGLEFLIYFQGNSAPDKSGLPSDRFSAERTGGSVSTLTIQRTQQEDSAVYLCASSLVRQETQYFGPGTRLLVL.

This clone was detected a few times. The chain recombines TRBV5-6 with TRBJ2-7; 9 bases map to TRBD1. The trim removed 1 base at V and 3 bases at J, leaving 5 bases unmatched. Germline assignment: CDR1 SGHDT and CDR2 YYEEEE. The CDR3 loop spans 15 amino acids. Written as DNA, the CDR3 is TGTGCCAGCAGCTTGATTCCGGGACAGGGCTACGAGCAGTACTTC. Its translation: CASSLIPGQGYEQYF.

The gene calls are TRBV18 and TRBJ1-1; D might be TRBD1 (5 bases). Germline V lookup: CDR1 KGHSH, CDR2 LQKENI. The CDR3 has 14 residues. V lost 3 bases, J lost 1 base, and 9 bases lay in between. CDR3 sequence: CASSPSRANTEAFF. The DNA for the CDR3 is TGTGCCAGCTCACCGAGCAGGGCGAACACTGAAGCTTTCTTT.

This rearrangement joins TRBV7-2 to TRBJ2-7, with TRBD2 as a possible D gene (7 bases). Germline V gene data show CDR1 as SGHTA and CDR2 as FQGNSA. V gave up 1 base and J gave up 6 bases, with 13 bases separating them. This CDR3 contains 14 residues. The DNA of the CDR3 is TGTGCCAGCAGCTTAGGGGGGGGCCCCAGCGAGCAGTACTTC. This gives the protein CASSLGGGPSEQYF. The entire variable domain, with the rest obtained from reference TRBV7-2 and TRBJ2-7, is as follows: GAGVSQSPSNKVTEKGKDVELRCDPISGHTALYWYRQSLGQGLEFLIYFQGNSAPDKSGLPSDRFSAERTGGSVSTLTIQRTQQEDSAVYLCASSLGGGPSEQYFGPGTRLTVT.

The chain uses TRBV11-2 and TRBJ2-3, with TRBD2 matching over 10 bases. This CDR3 contains 14 residues. Looked up from germline, CDR1 is SGHAT and CDR2 is FQNNGV. The ends lost 3 bases at V and 5 bases at J; junction bases unmatched: 2. CDR3: CASSLGLARDTQYF. For the CDR3, the DNA is TGTGCCAGCAGCTTGGGACTAGCGAGAGATACGCAGTATTTT.

The chain employs TRBV28 and TRBJ2-5; D is undetermined. The V gene lost 6 bases and the J gene lost 2 bases, with 4 bases spanning the gap. Per germline, CDR1 MDHEN and CDR2 SYDVKM. This CDR3 has 11 residues. Written as DNA, the CDR3 is TGTGCCAGCAGACAACAAGAGACCCAGTACTTC. This sequence encodes CASRQQETQYF.

The chain recombines TRBV23-1 with TRBJ2-7, with 11 bases aligning to TRBD1. TRBV23-1 is given ORF status, its function remaining uncertain. V lost 9 bases and J lost 6; bases outside the gene matches: 7. CDR3 size: 13 residues. The CDR3, as DNA: TGCGCCAGAGGGGGACAGGGGGGCCGCGAGCAGTACTTC. Protein product: CARGGQGGREQYF.

The CDR3, as DNA: TGTGCCAGCAGAACTAAAGGAGAGCAGTTCTTC. Translating gives CASRTKGEQFF. This sequence joins TRBV6-5 and TRBJ2-1; no clear D. This CDR3 spans 11 amino acids. Trimming took 6 bases from V and 10 from J, leaving 10 bases between them. CDR1 and CDR2 from the germline V gene are MNHEY and SVGAGI.

V and J are TRBV7-9 and TRBJ2-1; D uncertain. Trimming took 6 bases from V and 4 from J, leaving 7 bases between them. The CDR3 totals 12 residues. Germline V gene data show CDR1 as SEHNR and CDR2 as FQNEAQ (reference sequence). DNA of the CDR3: TGTGCCAGCAGGAACAGATACAATGAGCAGTTCTTC. Encoded protein: CASRNRYNEQFF.

The chain couples TRBV28 to TRBJ1-1; maybe TRBD1 (6 bases). CDR3 length: 15 amino acids. The V end was cut by 7 bases, the J end by 7 bases, with 22 bases between. Per germline, CDR1 MDHEN and CDR2 SYDVKM. The CDR3 protein is CASTRATGKGNEAFF. The CDR3 DNA reads TGTGCCAGCACCCGGGCCACAGGGAAGGGGAATGAAGCTTTCTTT.

This sequence joins TRBV9 and TRBJ2-7; D may be TRBD1 (5 bases). The V end lost 5 bases, the J end lost 6 bases, and 12 bases lay between the germline ends. Germline V CDR1 and CDR2: SGDLS, YYNGEE. This CDR3 contains 12 residues. This CDR3 is CASSPGPFEQYF. In DNA, the CDR3 is TGTGCCAGCAGTCCAGGGCCCTTCGAGCAGTACTTC.

The V gene is TRBV19, the J gene TRBJ2-5; a weak D match, TRBD2 (6 bases). Germline lookup yields CDR1 LNHDA and CDR2 SQIVND (reference sequence). V was cut by 5 bases and J by 4 bases, with 14 bases left in between. The CDR3 totals 14 residues. The CDR3 coding sequence is TGTGCCAGTAGTTCCCGCGGAGGGGCAGAGACCCAGTACTTC. Translating gives CASSSRGGAETQYF.

There are a few counts of this clone. The CDR3 DNA reads TGTGCCAGCAGCTTAGCTAGGGGCGCAGGGTACGAGCAGTACTTC. The encoded protein is CASSLARGAGYEQYF. The chain uses TRBV7-2 and TRBJ2-7; a possible D gene is TRBD1 (5 bases). V shed 0 bases and J shed 4 bases, with 13 bases lying between them. Germline assignment: CDR1 SGHTA and CDR2 FQGNSA. The CDR3 extends over 15 amino acids. Full variable domain (missing parts from reference TRBV7-2 and TRBJ2-7): GAGVSQSPSNKVTEKGKDVELRCDPISGHTALYWYRQSLGQGLEFLIYFQGNSAPDKSGLPSDRFSAERTGGSVSTLTIQRTQQEDSAVYLCASSLARGAGYEQYFGPGTRLTVT.

As DNA, the CDR3 is TGCGCCAGCAGCCAAGATATCGTCACACCTCCTAGCACAGATACGCAGTATTTT. Its protein product is CASSQDIVTPPSTDTQYF. The chain is built from TRBV4-3 and TRBJ2-3; the D is unclear. The CDR3 totals 18 residues. Germline V gene lookup returns CDR1 LGHNA and CDR2 YSLEER. V lost 0 bases to trimming and J lost 0 bases, with 16 bases between them.

CDR3 coding DNA: TGTGCCAGCTCACCGCGGACAGGCCCTCGGGGCTACACCTTC. Translated: CASSPRTGPRGYTF. This chain links TRBV18 with TRBJ1-2; 7 nucleotides agree with TRBD1. Germline values: CDR1 KGHSH, CDR2 LQKENI. With 3 bases clipped from V and 8 bases from J, the junction kept 9 bases outside the gene matches. The CDR3 sequence is 14 residues long.

This clone has only a few counts. The J gene is TRBJ2-5, the V gene TRBV14; no firm D call. The DNA end lines up better with TRBJ2-7; the J call may be wrong. The CDR3 loop spans 11 amino acids. Germline CDR1 is SGHDN and CDR2 is FVKESK. The CDR3 protein is CASSQVYEQYF. CDR3 sequence (DNA): TGTGCCAGCAGTCAGGTCTACGAGCAGTACTTC.

This clone is labeled medium-sized (0.01 to 0.1%). The CDR3: CASRIQISLDSGANVLTF. In nucleotides, the CDR3 is TGTGCCAGCAGGATCCAGATATCCCTCGACTCTGGGGCCAACGTCCTGACTTTC. V gene TRBV7-9 combines with J gene TRBJ2-6; D gene uncertain. Trimming took 6 bases from V and 0 from J, leaving 18 bases between them. CDR3 length equals 18 residues. Germline CDR1 and CDR2: SEHNR and FQNEAQ (reference sequence).